Following are 20 T cell receptor beta chains from one sample sequenced in a study of blood T cell repertoires in COVID-19. Repertoires were generated with immunoSEQ multiplex PCR, while TCRdb's copy carries only in-frame clones and drops some. The sample has hundreds of thousands of clones, 75% to 90% seen once; the top ten hold approximately 0.9%. Sequenced input: peripheral blood. The receptor set was obtained from a man aged 18 to 30 with COVID-19, enrolled during active disease.

This chain joins TRBV19 and TRBJ1-1, with 9 bases lining up with TRBD1. V was clipped by 5 bases and J by 4 bases; unmatched bases: 5. Germline-derived CDR1 and CDR2 are LNHDA and SQIVND (reference sequence). The CDR3 covers 14 residues. CDR3 sequence (DNA): TGTGCCAGTAGTGTACAGGGGGCCCTCACTGAAGCTTTCTTT. Protein sequence: CASSVQGALTEAFF.

The chain uses TRBV27 and TRBJ1-1; D may be TRBD1 (5 bases). The germline CDR1 and CDR2 sequences are MNHEY and SMNVEV (reference sequence). Trimming removed 4 bases from V and 1 base from J, with 7 bases in between. This CDR3 comprises 13 residues. The CDR3 spells CASSYGGNTEAFF. The CDR3 region has the DNA TGTGCCAGCAGTTACGGGGGGAACACTGAAGCTTTCTTT.

The V call is TRBV2, the J call TRBJ2-3; 11 bases are a match to TRBD2. J lost 4 bases, V lost 4 bases, and 4 bases had no gene match. The CDR3 totals 15 residues. Germline assignment: CDR1 SNHLY and CDR2 FYNNEI. This chain's CDR3 is CASSGASGRPDTQYF. CDR3 bases: TGTGCCAGCAGTGGGGCTAGCGGGAGGCCAGATACGCAGTATTTT.

The gene calls are TRBV28 and TRBJ1-2; TRBD1 is a possible D gene (5 bases). Per germline, CDR1 MDHEN and CDR2 SYDVKM. The CDR3 covers 13 residues. V was clipped by 6 bases and J by 4 bases, with 12 bases between them. Written as DNA, the CDR3 is TGTGCCAGCAGGAAACAGGAACGCTATGGCTACACCTTC. Protein: CASRKQERYGYTF.

The rearrangement uses TRBV3-1 (or the pseudogene TRBV3-2) and TRBJ1-2; the D gene is possibly TRBD1 (5 bases). With 4 bases removed from V and 4 bases from J, the gap between germline ends came to 10 bases. This CDR3 is built from 13 residues. In germline, CDR1 is LGHDT, CDR2 YNNKEL (reference sequence). The CDR3 region has the DNA TGTGCCAGCAGCCCCAGGGTGGGCTATGGCTACACCTTC. Amino acids: CASSPRVGYGYTF.

The CDR3 DNA reads as TGTGCCAGCAGCCAAGATGCCACAGCCGGAAACACCATATATTTT. Translating gives CASSQDATAGNTIYF. V usage is TRBV3-1 (or the pseudogene TRBV3-2) and J usage is TRBJ1-3; no definite D call. V gave up 0 bases and J gave up 4 bases, with 10 bases separating them. The CDR3 contains 15 residues. Germline CDR1 and CDR2: LGHDT and YNNKEL (reference sequence).

Written as DNA, the CDR3 is TGTGCCAGCAGCTTGGACAGGGCGCTCTATGGCTACACCTTC. This gives the protein CASSLDRALYGYTF. The rearrangement uses TRBV5-5 and TRBJ1-2; possibly TRBD1 for D (6 bases). The CDR3 consists of 14 residues. Germline V CDR1 and CDR2: SGHKS, YYEKEE (reference sequence). Deletions cut 0 bases from V and 4 bases from J, with 10 bases between. The full variable domain, in which reference TRBV5-5 and TRBJ1-2 provide the parts outside the CDR3, is DAGVTQSPTHLIKTRGQQVTLRCSPISGHKSVSWYQQVLGQGPQFIFQYYEKEERGRGNFPDRFSARQFPNYSSELNVNALLLGDSALYLCASSLDRALYGYTFGSGTRLTVV.

This chain uses TRBV6-1 with TRBJ1-5; the D gene is possibly TRBD1 (5 bases). Trimming shortened V by 2 bases and J by 1 base, and 12 bases separated the two germline ends. The CDR3 is made up of 16 amino acids. The germline gives CDR1 MNHNS, CDR2 SASEGT. The DNA for the CDR3 is TGTGCCAGCAGTGAAAAGGGGTGGCCGAGCAATCAGCCCCAGCATTTT. Residues: CASSEKGWPSNQPQHF.

The chain joins TRBV23-1 to TRBJ2-7; 11 bases map to TRBD1. TRBV23-1 is treated as an ORF (open reading frame) with a function not yet certain. This CDR3 comprises 19 residues. Unmatched junction bases numbered 16, after V lost 1 base and J lost 5 bases. CDR3 sequence (DNA): TGCGCCAGCAGTCAATTCGCCCGGACAGGGGGCGATCTGACCCACGAGCAGTACTTC. Translated: CASSQFARTGGDLTHEQYF.

The V gene is TRBV6-5, the J gene TRBJ2-5, with 10 bases lining up with TRBD1. The CDR3 has 14 residues. V gave up 5 bases and J gave up 5 bases; unmatched junction bases: 5. Germline V lookup: CDR1 MNHEY, CDR2 SVGAGI. The CDR3 reads CASSTGTGVETQYF. CDR3 coding DNA: TGTGCCAGCAGTACCGGGACAGGGGTTGAGACCCAGTACTTC.

The chain combines TRBV19 with TRBJ2-1, with 10 bases lining up with TRBD2. Germline values: CDR1 LNHDA, CDR2 SQIVND (reference sequence). The CDR3 is made up of 15 amino acids. V was pared by 6 bases and J by 6 bases, with 8 bases of the junction left unmatched. The CDR3 region has the DNA TGTGCCAGTAGACCCGGGACTAGCGTACTCAATGAGCAGTTCTTC. This sequence encodes CASRPGTSVLNEQFF.

The chain couples TRBV5-1 to TRBJ1-4, with D unclear. The CDR3 is 16 residues long. Germline V gene data show CDR1 as SGHRS and CDR2 as YFSETQ. Trimming pared 0 bases from V and 0 bases from J, leaving 9 bases between. The CDR3 bases are TGCGCCAGCAGCTTGGACAGTGCTGCAACTAATGAAAAACTGTTTTTT. It yields the protein CASSLDSAATNEKLFF.

The V gene is TRBV11-1, the J gene TRBJ2-3; D possibly corresponds to TRBD2 (6 bases). Between the trimmed V and J ends, which lost 4 bases and 5 bases, there was a span of 13 bases. CDR1 and CDR2 (germline): SGHAT, FQDESV (reference sequence). This CDR3 is 14 amino acids long. The CDR3, as DNA: TGTGCCAGCAGCTCACGGGAGTTGGGAGATACGCAGTATTTT. Its protein product is CASSSRELGDTQYF.

Of note for this clone: The sample carries other DNA sequences with the same CDR3. J is TRBJ2-2 and V is TRBV30; TRBD1 is a possible D gene (6 bases). The germline V gene encodes CDR1 GTSNPN and CDR2 SVGIG (reference sequence). CDR3 length: 12 amino acids. Trimming left V 5 bases short and J 6 bases short, with 10 bases between. CDR3 loop: CAWSRGAGELFF. The CDR3 region has the DNA TGTGCCTGGTCCAGGGGTGCCGGGGAGCTGTTTTTT.

The rearrangement uses TRBV12-5 and TRBJ2-7, with TRBD1 matching 7 bases. Germline V gives CDR1 LGHNT, CDR2 FRNRAP. V lost 7 bases and J lost 7; bases outside the gene matches: 7. The CDR3 contains 12 residues. CDR3 residues: CASALTGWEQYF. As DNA, the CDR3 is TGTGCTAGTGCCTTGACAGGGTGGGAGCAGTACTTC. Based on the CDR3 plus reference TRBV12-5 and TRBJ2-7, the full variable domain is DARVTQTPRHKVTEMGQEVTMRCQPILGHNTVFWYRQTMMQGLELLAYFRNRAPLDDSGMPKDRFSAEMPDATLATLKIQPSEPRDSAVYFCASALTGWEQYFGPGTRLTVT.

This chain links TRBV7-9 with TRBJ2-1, with 15 positions matching TRBD2. After removal of 6 bases from V and 7 bases from J, the junction contained 10 bases not matched to a gene. This CDR3 comprises 17 residues. CDR1 and CDR2 from the germline V gene are SEHNR and FQNEAQ (reference sequence). CDR3 residues: CASSPGTSGGWMNEQFF. CDR3 bases: TGTGCCAGCAGTCCAGGGACTAGCGGGGGGTGGATGAATGAGCAGTTCTTC.

The chain has TRBV12-3 or TRBV12-4 and TRBJ1-1; D unresolved. The CDR3 totals 12 residues. V gave up 3 bases and J gave up 11 bases, with 13 bases separating them. Written as DNA, the CDR3 is TGTGCCAGCAGTTTGGGAAGGTGGGAGGCTTTCTTT. Amino acids: CASSLGRWEAFF.

J is TRBJ2-1 and V is TRBV29-1; the match to TRBD1 covers 7 bases. Germline CDR1 and CDR2: SQVTM and ANQGSEA. The CDR3 covers 13 residues. V trimming: 5 bases; J trimming: 3 bases; junction bases outside the gene matches: 4. Here the CDR3 reads CSVWGTDYNEQFF. Here the CDR3 DNA reads TGCAGCGTTTGGGGGACAGACTACAATGAGCAGTTCTTC.

The chain couples TRBV6-5 to TRBJ1-2, with 10 bases matching TRBD1. The CDR3 has 15 residues. Germline CDR1 is MNHEY and CDR2 is SVGAGI. V shed 2 bases, J shed 3 bases, and the junction held 3 bases outside the gene matches. CDR3 sequence (DNA): TGTGCCAGCAGTTACCACGGGACAGGGGACTATGGCTACACCTTC. It encodes CASSYHGTGDYGYTF.

The V and J genes are TRBV7-2 and TRBJ2-7; D might be TRBD2 (5 bases). Deletions cut 6 bases from V and 5 bases from J, with 11 bases between. In germline, CDR1 is SGHTA, CDR2 FQGNSA. The CDR3 has 12 amino acids. The CDR3 is CASSSLVNEQYF. CDR3 coding DNA: TGTGCCAGCAGTTCACTAGTAAACGAGCAGTACTTC.